This T cell receptor beta chain was captured in a study of blood T cell repertoires in COVID-19. About the research overall: Material from acute and convalescent COVID-19 was sourced from the United States, Italy and Spain.

Original processing notes: Reference gene primer amplification yielded estimated nucleated cell counts. Here immunoSEQ multiplex PCR was the method, and the copy in TCRdb shows in-frame clones only, minus some. V, J and clone size were drawn from that table, and D and trimming were deduced from the DNA. This sample has approximately 59,000 clones; roughly 77% occur once, and the top ten carry approximately 14%. V lost 5 bases, J lost 0 bases, and 7 bases stayed unmatched. This CDR3 has 16 residues. Germline CDR1 reads LNHDA; CDR2 reads SQIVND (reference sequence). What was sequenced was peripheral blood. V usage is TRBV19 and J usage is TRBJ2-3; TRBD2 aligns across 8 bases. The clonotype was recovered from an elderly man with acute or convalescent COVID-19. CDR3 nucleotide sequence: TGTGCCAGTAGTTTTGAAGCGGGAGCTAGCACAGATACGCAGTATTTT. Translating gives CASSFEAGASTDTQYF. Filled out from reference TRBV19 and TRBJ2-3, the complete variable domain reads DGGITQSPKYLFRKEGQNVTLSCEQNLNHDAMYWYRQDPGQGLRLIYYSQIVNDFQKGDIAEGYSVSREKKESFPLTVTSAQKNPTAFYLCASSFEAGASTDTQYFGPGTRLTVL.